The rows below give T cell receptor beta chains drawn from one sample of a study of T cells in narcolepsy. Sequencing was performed with immunoSEQ multiplex PCR; in TCRdb, only in-frame clones are kept and a portion is missing. The sample holds 25,000 to 35,000 clones, around 83% seen once. The sequencing input was CD45RA- memory CD4+ T cells from PBMCs. The receptors shown here come from a human donor with narcolepsy. The CDR3 runs from the conserved cysteine through the conserved F or W. The D gene is left open where the match is weak. Size is omitted from some rows. Given values are once, few, many or a class for expanded clones.

d_call	v_call	clone_size	j_call	cdr3_aa	cdr3_nt
.	TRBV2	.	TRBJ2-3	CASSEEGTPGADTQYF	TGTGCCAGCAGTGAGGAAGGGACCCCTGGGGCAGATACGCAGTATTTT
.	TRBV6-5	once	TRBJ1-1	CASSISGGNTEAFF	TGTGCCAGCAGCATCTCGGGGGGGAACACTGAAGCTTTCTTT
.	TRBV7-9	.	TRBJ2-7	CASRSGDLYEQYF	TGTGCCAGCAGATCGGGGGATCTCTACGAGCAGTACTTC
TRBD1	TRBV7-6	.	TRBJ2-3	CASSLRQGGSTDTQYF	TGTGCCAGCAGCCTCCGACAGGGGGGCAGCACAGATACGCAGTATTTT
.	TRBV5-6	.	TRBJ1-1	CASSLQGVQRAFF	TGTGCCAGCAGCTTACAGGGAGTCCAGAGGGCTTTCTTT
.	TRBV29-1	.	TRBJ1-1	CSVLSFNTEAFF	TGCAGCGTTTTAAGCTTTAACACTGAAGCTTTCTTT
.	TRBV18	.	TRBJ1-1	CASSPQDRDNAEAFF	TGTGCCAGCTCACCCCAAGACAGAGACAACGCTGAAGCTTTCTTT
TRBD1	TRBV5-1	.	TRBJ1-4	CASSRSPSGGEKLFF	TGCGCCAGCAGCCGCAGCCCCTCAGGGGGTGAAAAACTGTTTTTT
.	TRBV2	.	TRBJ2-7	CASRRGGRTEDEQYF	TGTGCCAGCAGGAGGGGGGGGCGGACTGAGGACGAGCAGTACTTC
TRBD1	TRBV11-3	.	TRBJ1-6	CASSSGTEGSPLHF	TGTGCCAGCAGCTCCGGGACAGAGGGTTCACCCCTCCACTTT
.	TRBV25-1	.	TRBJ2-3	CASSDYKDTQYF	TGTGCCAGCAGTGACTACAAAGATACGCAGTATTTT
.	TRBV5-1	.	TRBJ1-6	CASSARGPLESPLHF	TGCGCCAGCAGCGCCCGAGGTCCCCTTGAGTCACCCCTCCACTTT
TRBD1	TRBV9	.	TRBJ1-3	CASSVEDREVGNTIYF	TGTGCCAGCAGCGTAGAGGACAGGGAGGTAGGAAACACCATATATTTT
TRBD1	TRBV27	.	TRBJ2-7	CASTETGAEQYF	TGTGCCAGCACCGAAACAGGGGCCGAGCAGTACTTC
TRBD1	TRBV29-1	.	TRBJ1-2	CSVEDGGIQGGGGYTF	TGCAGCGTTGAAGATGGGGGAATACAGGGAGGGGGCGGCTACACCTTC
.	TRBV2	.	TRBJ2-3	CASSVRGDTQYF	TGTGCCAGCAGTGTCCGTGGGGATACGCAGTATTTT
TRBD1	TRBV11-2	.	TRBJ2-1	CASSFAGGRNEQFF	TGTGCCAGCAGCTTCGCAGGGGGCCGAAATGAGCAGTTCTTC
.	TRBV2	.	TRBJ2-1	CASSEALGNNEQFF	TGTGCCAGCAGTGAAGCGCTGGGGAACAATGAGCAGTTCTTC
.	TRBV7-3	.	TRBJ1-2	CASSLTPTGEADYTF	TGTGCCAGCAGCTTAACACCGACAGGAGAGGCGGACTACACCTTC
.	TRBV19	.	TRBJ1-6	CASKPLWGSNSPLHF	TGTGCCAGTAAGCCGCTCTGGGGGAGCAATTCACCCCTCCACTTT
TRBD2	TRBV5-1	.	TRBJ2-1	CASNLAGAYNEQFF	TGCGCCAGCAACCTAGCGGGGGCCTACAATGAGCAGTTCTTC
.	TRBV29-1	.	TRBJ1-4	CSVLDKPGQRDEKLFF	TGCAGCGTATTAGACAAGCCGGGACAACGCGATGAAAAACTGTTTTTT
TRBD2	TRBV29-1	.	TRBJ2-1	CSATTSGGGNEQFF	TGCAGCGCCACCACTAGCGGGGGGGGCAATGAGCAGTTCTTC
TRBD1	TRBV5-1	.	TRBJ2-1	CASSLATRQGSYNEQFF	TGCGCCAGCAGCCTTGCGACTCGACAGGGATCCTACAATGAGCAGTTCTTC
.	TRBV5-1	.	TRBJ2-1	CASSPPPGLDPYNEQFF	TGCGCCAGCAGCCCCCCCCCGGGTCTGGACCCCTACAATGAGCAGTTCTTC
.	TRBV7-7	.	TRBJ2-5	CASSLSGLQETQYF	TGTGCCAGCAGCTTATCGGGGCTCCAAGAGACCCAGTACTTC
.	TRBV7-3	.	TRBJ2-6	CASSLTVGGGSGANVLTF	.
.	TRBV4-2	.	TRBJ2-3	CASSQAGNTDTQYF	TGTGCCAGCAGCCAAGCGGGGAACACAGATACGCAGTATTTT
.	TRBV2	.	TRBJ2-5	CASSTGRQETQYF	TGTGCCAGCAGTACAGGCCGACAAGAGACCCAGTACTTC
.	TRBV5-1	.	TRBJ1-3	CASSLAPPASGNTIYF	TGCGCCAGCAGCTTGGCCCCCCCGGCGTCTGGAAACACCATATATTTT
.	TRBV7-2	.	TRBJ1-1	CASSSMAQNTEAFF	TGTGCCAGCAGCTCAATGGCCCAGAACACTGAAGCTTTCTTT
TRBD1	TRBV12-5	.	TRBJ2-3	CASGSGTGRDTQYF	TGTGCTAGTGGATCCGGGACAGGGCGGGATACGCAGTATTTT
TRBD2	TRBV7-3	few	TRBJ2-3	CASSFGLEGTDTQYF	TGTGCCAGCAGCTTCGGACTAGAGGGCACAGATACGCAGTATTTT
TRBD2	TRBV11-2	few	TRBJ2-5	CASSFVAGGRETQYF	TGTGCCAGCAGCTTCGTAGCGGGGGGGCGGGAGACCCAGTACTTC
.	TRBV7-2	.	TRBJ2-1	CASSRLEDEQFF	TGTGCCAGCAGCCGACTAGAAGATGAGCAGTTCTTC
.	TRBV7-2	.	TRBJ2-5	CASSFGGPETQYF	TGTGCCAGCAGCTTCGGGGGGCCTGAGACCCAGTACTTC
.	TRBV5-1	.	TRBJ1-1	CASSFRADAEAFF	TGCGCCAGCAGCTTCCGCGCTGACGCTGAAGCTTTCTTT
TRBD2	TRBV5-4	.	TRBJ2-5	CASTRLGLAGGALETQYF	TGTGCCAGCACCCGGCTGGGACTAGCGGGGGGGGCACTCGAGACCCAGTACTTC
.	TRBV9	.	TRBJ2-5	CASSVGGEETQYF	TGTGCCAGCAGCGTAGGGGGGGAAGAGACCCAGTACTTC
.	TRBV2	few	TRBJ1-3	CASSDRRGNTIYF	TGTGCCAGCAGCGACCGTCGGGGAAACACCATATATTTT
TRBD1	TRBV29-1	.	TRBJ1-5	CSVGQGVNQPQHF	TGCAGCGTTGGACAGGGGGTAAATCAGCCCCAGCATTTT
.	TRBV14	.	TRBJ2-3	CGSSQERGRGASTDTQYF	TGTGGCAGCAGCCAAGAACGTGGAAGGGGGGCTAGCACAGATACGCAGTATTTT
.	TRBV7-9	few	TRBJ2-5	CASSLNPGKAQYF	TGTGCCAGCAGCTTAAACCCAGGAAAGGCCCAGTACTTC
.	TRBV6-5	.	TRBJ2-7	CASSDLGYRSEQYF	TGTGCCAGCAGTGATCTGGGGTACAGATCCGAGCAGTACTTC
.	TRBV7-5	.	TRBJ1-3	CVRSQLKGTIYF	TGTGTCAGAAGCCAACTTAAAGGCACCATATATTTT
TRBD2	TRBV12-5	.	TRBJ2-3	CASGTGRLAGDDTQYF	TGTGCTAGTGGTACCGGACGACTAGCGGGGGACGATACGCAGTATTTT